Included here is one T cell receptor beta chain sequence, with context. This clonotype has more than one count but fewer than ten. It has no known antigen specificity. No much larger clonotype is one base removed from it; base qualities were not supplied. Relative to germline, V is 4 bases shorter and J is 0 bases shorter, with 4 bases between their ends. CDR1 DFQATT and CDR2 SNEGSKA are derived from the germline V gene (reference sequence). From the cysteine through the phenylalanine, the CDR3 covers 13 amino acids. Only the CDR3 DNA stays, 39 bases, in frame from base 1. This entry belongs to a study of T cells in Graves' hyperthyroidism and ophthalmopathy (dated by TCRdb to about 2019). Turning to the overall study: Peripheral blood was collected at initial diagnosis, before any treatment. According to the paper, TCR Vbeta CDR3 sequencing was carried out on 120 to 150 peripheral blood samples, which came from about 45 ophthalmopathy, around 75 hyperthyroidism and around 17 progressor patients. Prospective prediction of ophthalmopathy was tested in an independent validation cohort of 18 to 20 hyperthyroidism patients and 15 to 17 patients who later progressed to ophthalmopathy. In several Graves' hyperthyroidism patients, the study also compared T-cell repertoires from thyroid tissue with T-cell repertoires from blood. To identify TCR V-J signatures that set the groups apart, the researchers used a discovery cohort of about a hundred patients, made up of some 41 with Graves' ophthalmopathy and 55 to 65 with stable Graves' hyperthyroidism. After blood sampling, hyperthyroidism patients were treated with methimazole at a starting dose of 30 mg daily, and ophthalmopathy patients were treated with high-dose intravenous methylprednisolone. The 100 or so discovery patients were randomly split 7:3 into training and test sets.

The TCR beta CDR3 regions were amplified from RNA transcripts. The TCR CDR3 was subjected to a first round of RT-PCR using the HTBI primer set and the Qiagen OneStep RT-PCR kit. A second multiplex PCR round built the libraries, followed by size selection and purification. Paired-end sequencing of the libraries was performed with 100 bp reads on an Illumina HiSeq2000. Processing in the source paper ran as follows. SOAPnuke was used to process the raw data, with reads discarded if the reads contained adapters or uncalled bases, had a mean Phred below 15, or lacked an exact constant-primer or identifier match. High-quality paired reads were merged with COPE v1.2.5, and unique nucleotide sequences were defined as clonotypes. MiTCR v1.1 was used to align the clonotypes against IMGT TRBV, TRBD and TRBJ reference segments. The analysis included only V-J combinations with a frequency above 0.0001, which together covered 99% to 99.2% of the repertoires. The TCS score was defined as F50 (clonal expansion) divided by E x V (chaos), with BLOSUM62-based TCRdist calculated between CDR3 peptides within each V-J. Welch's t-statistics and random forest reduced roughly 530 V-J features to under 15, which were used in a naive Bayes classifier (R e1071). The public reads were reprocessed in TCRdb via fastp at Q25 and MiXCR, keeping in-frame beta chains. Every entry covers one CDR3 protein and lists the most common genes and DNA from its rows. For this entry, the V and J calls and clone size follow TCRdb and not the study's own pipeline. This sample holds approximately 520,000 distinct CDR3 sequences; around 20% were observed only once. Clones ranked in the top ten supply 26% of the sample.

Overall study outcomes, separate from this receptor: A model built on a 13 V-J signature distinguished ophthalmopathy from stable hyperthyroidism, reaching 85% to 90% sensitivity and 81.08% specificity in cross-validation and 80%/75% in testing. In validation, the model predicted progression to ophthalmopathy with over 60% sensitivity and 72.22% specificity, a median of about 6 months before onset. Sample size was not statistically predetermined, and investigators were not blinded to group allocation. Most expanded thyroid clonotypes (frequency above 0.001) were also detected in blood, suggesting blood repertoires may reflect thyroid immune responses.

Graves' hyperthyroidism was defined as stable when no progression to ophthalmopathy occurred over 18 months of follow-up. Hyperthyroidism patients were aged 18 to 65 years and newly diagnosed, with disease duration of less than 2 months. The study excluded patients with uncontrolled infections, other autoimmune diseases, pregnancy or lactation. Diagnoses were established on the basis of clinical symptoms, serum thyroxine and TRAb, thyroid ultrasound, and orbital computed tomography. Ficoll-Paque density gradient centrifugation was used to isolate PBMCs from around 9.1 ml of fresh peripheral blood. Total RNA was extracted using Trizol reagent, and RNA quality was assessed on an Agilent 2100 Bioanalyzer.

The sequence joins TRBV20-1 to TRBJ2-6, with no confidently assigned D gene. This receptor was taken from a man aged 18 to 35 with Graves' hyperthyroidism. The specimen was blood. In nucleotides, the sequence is TGCAGTGCTATTCGCTCTGGGGCCAACGTCCTGACTTTC. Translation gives CSAIRSGANVLTF.